This T cell receptor beta chain was profiled in a study of cytomegalovirus exposure and HLA in healthy donors (dated by TCRdb to about 2017). Broadly, across the study: In an earlier analysis of approximately 500 of the donors, approximately 260 Gb of sequence data and 90 million to 120 million unique TCR beta sequences from 150 million to 200 million T cells were reported. The study profiled the T cell repertoires of approximately 700 subjects by immunosequencing and related them to cytomegalovirus serostatus. Because of strong linkage in the cohort, four to six DR-DQ haplotypes were treated as single units for association and clustering. A separate validation cohort of more than 100 different subjects was used in addition to the 666-subject first cohort. Both class I and class II loci were covered by HLA typing, at four-digit resolution. On average, around 240,000 unique TCR beta nucleotide sequences were sequenced per donor among roughly 430 genotyped donors of the cohort, with 15% to 20% of those sequences being non-productive. In a later genetic analysis, genome-wide SNP genotypes for about 55% of the 666 donors were used, and that subset was treated as a discovery cohort. All discovery cohort repertoires had been generated using a single sequencing platform. To predict cytomegalovirus infection status, the study combined high-throughput TCR immunosequencing, statistical association of individual TCRs with disease status, and machine learning. Of the roughly 410 genotyped donors, 81% were placed in the genetic ancestry cluster associated with self-reported Caucasian donors. Approximately 310 gigabases of sequencing data and tens of millions of unique TCR sequences were included in an early release covering roughly 600 HLA-typed donors. The later analysis used no new phenotypic data to find candidate immune exposures, relying instead on TCR beta sequences and their occurrence across donors. Typing coverage differed by locus: A, B, C, DRB1 and DQB1 were typed in roughly 629-640 donors, DQA1 in approximately 520, DPA1 in around 610, and DPB1 in 450 to 490. To decide whether each TCR beta V gene segment behaved as functional or pseudogenic, an earlier analysis of approximately 620 of the donors relied on high-throughput TCR beta sequencing. To study patterns of TCR occurrence, a later analysis re-analyzed previously published TCR beta repertoires from 600 to 750 donors and added high-resolution HLA genotyping. The aim of the study was to test whether cataloging public T cell receptors could identify signatures of past pathogen exposure. Alongside the repertoire data, information on donor age, sex, ethnicity and CMV serostatus was compiled. General findings and caveats noted by the study authors: The study listed 164 TCR beta chains as associated with cytomegalovirus. Compared with equally common non-associated chains, HLA-associated TCR beta chains in a later analysis were more clonally expanded and had lower generation probabilities. Linkage disequilibrium might explain the correlated functional status among segregating V segments, but an unknown experimental factor could not be ruled out. Roughly uniform sequencing depth across donors was assumed in presence/absence analyses, although this assumption may not hold. A later genetic analysis reported fewer N-insertions in productive TCRs among donors in an Asian-associated ancestry cluster than the roughly 620-donor mean. For the cohort, immune exposure information was limited to CMV serostatus. Most CMV-associated TCR beta chains appeared to be HLA-restricted in a later analysis, and the HLA associations seemed to be driven largely by CMV exposure. An earlier analysis of several hundred of the donors showed that most TCR beta V segments appeared in productive rearrangements either about 87% or about 30% of the time, which broadly matched IMGT annotations. V-gene and J-gene trimming of TCR beta chains was associated with a missense DCLRE1C variant in a later genetic analysis, and the association was replicated in an independent cohort. In a later analysis, TCR association rates were found to vary across HLA loci, with the most associated TCRs seen for DRB1 alleles and the fewest for HLA-C alleles. In vitro tests confirmed that a few of the cytomegalovirus-associated TCR beta chains recognize cytomegalovirus antigens. It was suggested by the authors that the approach could potentially be generalized to other disease states and immunological phenotypes. Most TCR sequences were seen in very few donors, while some public TCRs were found in many individuals. In a later analysis, some 17,000 TCR beta sequences were associated with specific HLA alleles at a false discovery rate of 0.05. The cohort was sequenced for TCR beta chains only, and without alpha or paired-chain data the features that could be detected were limited. The earlier analysis of approximately 590 of the donors excluded 15 to 20 rarely observed V segments, including chromosome 9 orphons, because counts were too low. A cluster of highly shared sequence variants was judged likely to represent a technical artifact of the sequencing pipeline. The classifier was reported to diagnose cytomegalovirus status with high specificity and sensitivity in both the original cohort and the validation cohort. Assigning TCR associations to individual alleles was difficult when HLA alleles, especially DR and DQ, strongly co-occurred. Because some donors lacked HLA typing at each locus, the association tests relied only on the typed subset. A further reported finding was that TCR beta sequences accurately predicted the HLA-A and HLA-B alleles for most subjects in the first cohort. Several of the top co-occurrence clusters appeared to be linked to parvovirus B19, influenza, CMV and Epstein-Barr virus, according to a later analysis.

Notes on this clone: The clone's antigen remains unknown. No qualities accompany the bases; no much larger clone lies one base away.

The cohort consisted of some 730 healthy bone marrow donors. At the time of sampling, all cohort members were nominally healthy, though unrecorded immune exposures were likely present. The donor was CMV seronegative and belonged to the group of more than 300 seronegative cohort members. Every donor gave a peripheral blood sample, and the peripheral blood mononuclear cells from that sample were used for TCR beta sequencing. Genomic DNA was extracted from the blood cell samples with the Qiagen DNeasy Blood Extraction Kit. The library was prepared using the immunoSEQ multiplex PCR assay. The multiplex PCR relied on a mix of 60 forward primers for TCR Vbeta segments and 13 reverse primers for TCR Jbeta segments. The CDR3 region of rearranged TCR beta genes was amplified from genomic DNA with a multiplex PCR assay. On the Illumina HiSeq System, the amplified TCR beta libraries were sequenced as 87-base-pair reads. On the study's bioinformatics: In a later analysis, 80 million or so unique TCR beta chains were counted across the roughly 610 repertoires, and approximately 9.9 million of these chains were shared by at least two donors. Raw reads were error-corrected and collapsed into unique sequences by a nearest-neighbor algorithm in which closely related sequences were merged to remove PCR and sequencing errors. V, D and J gene segments were assigned by aligning CDR3 sequences to IMGT reference sequences. Each retained sequence needed at least a six-nucleotide match to both a V gene segment and a J gene segment. Rearrangements were called productive when the CDR3 lacked stop codons and stayed in frame with V and J; all others were non-productive. Following IMGT convention, CDR3 was defined as the stretch from the second conserved V-encoded cysteine up to the conserved J-encoded phenylalanine. The earlier analysis of 500 to 600 of the donors excluded sequences that lacked an unambiguous match to a single V gene segment. An earlier analysis of several hundred of the donors called V segments functional above 56.7% productive rearrangements and segregating when the between-donor standard deviation exceeded 5%. A statistical classification framework was built to diagnose cytomegalovirus status from the catalog of TCR beta chain sequences. In a later analysis, TCR nucleotide sequences were compared against IMGT/GENE-DB human TR gene sequences so that V and J genes could be assigned. A later analysis assigned CDR3 sequences and most-parsimonious VDJ recombination scenarios with the TCRdist pipeline. In a later analysis, every TCR beta chain was defined by the combination of its CDR3 amino acid sequence and its V-gene family, and reads without a unique V-gene family were dropped. A later analysis removed 592 highly shared, low-generation-probability nucleotide sequences to deal with suspected cross-contamination and a sequencing artifact. For each public chain, a later analysis derived a clonal expansion index from normalized ranks of inferred template counts within each repertoire. Generation probabilities in a later analysis came from a VDJ recombination model fitted to out-of-frame rearrangements, and those results were checked against IGoR. Hypergeometric tests were used in a later analysis to score TCR-TCR, TCR-HLA and TCR-CMV co-occurrence, with a repertoire-size bias correction applied to the TCR pairs. To estimate false discovery rates, a later analysis permuted the HLA or CMV assignments 20 times. In a later analysis, co-occurring TCRs were grouped using DBSCAN, and TCRdist sequence similarity was added for clustering within HLA-allele-positive subsets. Repertoires with fewer than 30,000 or more than 120,000 public chains, plus five repertoires with anomalous nucleotide sharing, were excluded from co-occurrence clustering. The source is immuneACCESS, and TCRdb retained only in-frame sequences with V and J called. Part of the clones is not carried over; for the studies checked, unresolved V genes explain less than half of this, and the remainder is unexplained. V and J calls plus clone size are reproduced from that table; the DNA served to infer D and trimming. The sample table records around 110,000 clones; over 70% of these occur just once. The ten biggest clones cover 2.8% of the sample.

The TCR comes from a female donor in good health and CMV-seronegative. The material sequenced was PBMCs.

CDR3 loop: CASSELVGGTEAFF. The DNA sequence is as follows: TGTGCCAGCAGTGAATTGGTCGGGGGCACTGAAGCTTTCTTT. The rearrangement joined TRBV2 to TRBJ1-1; the D region possibly corresponds to TRBD1 (5 bases align). The junction carries 11 bases between V and J, which are trimmed by 2 bases and 4 bases respectively. The CDR3 runs 14 residues from the cysteine to the phenylalanine. The read is trimmed to its CDR3 DNA, 42 bases read in frame from base 1. CDR1 and CDR2 are drawn from the germline V gene: SNHLY, FYNNEI.